The 21 T cell receptor beta chains below come from one sample, sequenced in a study. TCRdb reanalysed the RT-PCR reads using MiXCR and keeps one entry per CDR3 protein. The sample shows about 680,000 distinct CDR3 sequences, over 12% of them seen only once. Sample: memory CD4+ T cells from blood. The source of these receptors is a female donor in good health, serving as a healthy control.

This clonotype was detected a few times. This chain connects TRBV7-8 to TRBJ1-5, with D maybe TRBD1 (5 bases). Germline V lookup: CDR1 SGHVS, CDR2 FQNEAQ. V was pared by 5 bases and J by 3 bases, with 11 bases between. CDR3 size: 14 residues. The CDR3 coding sequence is TGTGCCAGCAGCCCTAAAGGGGACAATCAGCCCCAGCATTTT. Encoded protein: CASSPKGDNQPQHF.

The sample holds a few counts of this clonotype. Its ends do not fully match the called genes, so a read error is possible. J is TRBJ2-1 and V is TRBV7-2; maybe TRBD1 (6 bases). The germline V gene has CDR1 SGHTA and CDR2 FQGNSA. This CDR3 is 15 amino acids long. The CDR3 nucleotides are TGTGCCAGCAGCTTATGGACAGCTTCCTCCAATGAGCAGTTCTTC. Translation: CASSLWTASSNEQFF.

This clonotype has a handful of counts. The genes are TRBV3-1 and TRBJ2-1; D not certain. The CDR3 loop spans 14 amino acids. V gave up 3 bases and J gave up 4 bases, with 10 bases separating them. The germline V gene encodes CDR1 LGHDT and CDR2 YNNKEL (reference sequence). CDR3 sequence (DNA): TGTGCCAGCAGCCAGAATATAGCATACAATGAGCAGTTCTTC. The encoded protein is CASSQNIAYNEQFF.

This clonotype has only a few counts. The CDR3 sequence: CASSWPGLAGESEQYF. CDR3 bases: TGTGCCAGCAGCTGGCCGGGACTAGCGGGAGAATCCGAGCAGTACTTC. J is TRBJ2-7 and V is TRBV5-4, with 14 bases lining up with TRBD2. With V trimmed by 3 bases and J by 6 bases, 8 bases remained unmatched. There are 16 residues in the CDR3. Germline loops: CDR1 SGHNT, CDR2 YYREEE (reference sequence).

This clonotype was picked up many times. V usage is TRBV4-1 and J usage is TRBJ2-3, with 13 bases identical to TRBD2. CDR1 and CDR2 from the germline V gene are MGHRA and YSYEKL. V lost 4 bases and J lost 2; bases outside the gene matches: 9. The CDR3 extends over 18 amino acids. CDR3 amino acids: CASSPGGLAGASTDTQYF. The DNA of the CDR3 is TGCGCCAGCAGCCCGGGAGGACTAGCGGGGGCCTCCACAGATACGCAGTATTTT.

This clonotype has just a few counts. The chain carries TRBV18 and TRBJ2-7; D uncertain. Trimming shortened V by 3 bases and J by 5 bases, and 11 bases separated the two germline ends. This CDR3 has 13 amino acids. The germline CDR1 and CDR2 sequences are KGHSH and LQKENI. The CDR3 spells CASSPILSHEQYF. CDR3 DNA sequence: TGTGCCAGCTCACCGATCCTAAGCCACGAGCAGTACTTC.

V gene TRBV11-2 combines with J gene TRBJ1-6; 8 positions agree with TRBD1. Germline V CDR1 and CDR2: SGHAT, FQNNGV. Losses at the gene ends were 6 bases for V and 6 bases for J; bases not matched to a gene: 10. The CDR3 is 16 amino acids. The CDR3 sequence is CASSLTPDRANSPLHF. The CDR3 nucleotides are TGTGCCAGCAGTCTCACCCCGGACAGGGCTAATTCACCCCTCCACTTT.

At least ten counts were recorded for this clonotype. The junction does not match germline at one end; this may be a read error. This sequence joins TRBV18 and TRBJ1-1; 7 bases agree with TRBD1. This CDR3 region has 11 residues. CDR1 is KGHSH, CDR2 LQKENI, per germline. The CDR3 spells CASSPTGEAHF. The CDR3 nucleotides are TGTGCCAGCTCACCAACAGGGGAGGCCCACTTT.

This clonotype was found many times. V usage is TRBV20-1 and J usage is TRBJ1-1, with TRBD1 identical over 8 bases. Germline CDR1 and CDR2: DFQATT and SNEGSKA (reference sequence). The length of the CDR3 is 13 residues. V lost 5 bases and J lost 3; bases outside the gene matches: 5. CDR3 sequence: CSADRGRDTEAFF. CDR3 nucleotide sequence: TGCAGTGCTGACAGGGGTAGGGACACTGAAGCTTTCTTT.

The CDR3 loop is CASSWSGTGGTEAFF. Written as DNA, the CDR3 is TGTGCCAGCAGCTGGTCCGGGACAGGGGGCACTGAAGCTTTCTTT. The chain combines TRBV7-9 with TRBJ1-1; 11 bases agree with TRBD1. CDR3 length: 15 amino acids. The J segment lost 4 bases and the V segment lost 4 bases, leaving 5 bases of the junction unmatched. Germline CDR1 SEHNR, CDR2 FQNEAQ (reference sequence).

V usage is TRBV5-4 and J usage is TRBJ2-7; D might be TRBD1 (5 bases). Trimming stripped 3 bases from V and 2 bases from J, with 9 bases between. The germline V gene encodes CDR1 SGHNT and CDR2 YYREEE (reference sequence). CDR3 length equals 13 residues. The CDR3 sequence is CASSSPTAYEQYF. For the CDR3, the DNA is TGTGCCAGCAGCTCCCCGACAGCCTACGAGCAGTACTTC.

The J gene is TRBJ2-7, the V gene TRBV2, with 8 bases identical to TRBD1. J gave up 5 bases and V 7 bases, and 7 bases lay outside the gene matches. The CDR3 is 13 amino acids. Germline assignment: CDR1 SNHLY and CDR2 FYNNEI. CDR3 sequence reads: CASIGDRGDEQYF. Here the CDR3 DNA reads TGTGCCAGCATAGGAGACAGGGGCGACGAGCAGTACTTC.

This chain links TRBV7-3 with TRBJ1-6; D unresolved. Germline CDR1 reads SGHTA; CDR2 reads FQGTGA. V was clipped by 2 bases and J by 7 bases, with 12 bases between them. The CDR3 consists of 15 residues. CDR3 sequence: CASSLSLGLNSPLHF. The CDR3 region has the DNA TGTGCCAGCAGCTTATCCTTAGGGTTGAATTCACCCCTCCACTTT.

This clonotype was seen at least ten times. The rearrangement joins TRBV20-1 to TRBJ1-4; 7 nucleotides match TRBD1. J was trimmed by 5 bases and V by 6 bases; bases with no gene match: 9. Germline CDR1 is DFQATT and CDR2 is SNEGSKA (reference sequence). CDR3 length equals 14 residues. CDR3 region: CSAPLTGPNEKLFF. CDR3 bases: TGCAGTGCCCCCTTGACAGGGCCCAATGAAAAACTGTTTTTT.

The sample holds many counts of this clonotype. The CDR3 DNA sequence: TGCAGTGCTAGAGATGTCAGGTCCGGTGAAGCTTTCTTT. Its protein is CSARDVRSGEAFF. The V gene is TRBV20-1, the J gene TRBJ1-1; no clear D gene. V lost 0 bases and J lost 7, with 12 bases in between. Per the germline V gene, CDR1 is DFQATT and CDR2 is SNEGSKA (reference sequence). The CDR3 is made up of 13 amino acids.

This clonotype showed up just a few times. The chain employs TRBV6-6 and TRBJ2-3; the match to TRBD1 covers 11 bases. With 6 bases clipped from V and 0 bases from J, the junction kept 23 bases outside the gene matches. Germline CDR1 MNHNY, CDR2 SVGAGI (reference sequence). The CDR3 contains 22 residues. The CDR3 here is CASSYPGQGALGAMASTDTQYF. In nucleotides, the CDR3 is TGTGCCAGCAGCTACCCAGGACAGGGGGCACTAGGGGCGATGGCTAGCACAGATACGCAGTATTTT.

The chain combines TRBV19 with TRBJ1-1, with D maybe TRBD1 (5 bases). This CDR3 comprises 12 residues. Germline values: CDR1 LNHDA, CDR2 SQIVND (reference sequence). Between the trimmed V and J ends, which lost 5 bases and 4 bases, there was a span of 8 bases. The CDR3 nucleotides read TGTGCCAGTAGTTCGACAGTCACTGAAGCTTTCTTT. It encodes CASSSTVTEAFF.

The genes are TRBV7-9 and TRBJ2-1; 8 bases are shared with TRBD2. Trimming took 5 bases from V and 0 from J; bases not matched to a gene: 9. The CDR3 is 17 amino acids. The V gene's germline CDR1 is SEHNR and CDR2 FQNEAQ (reference sequence). CDR3 in amino acids: CASSKGLAGSSYNEQFF. The CDR3 nucleotides are TGTGCCAGCAGCAAAGGACTAGCCGGGAGCTCCTACAATGAGCAGTTCTTC.

This clonotype showed up many times. This chain joins TRBV6-6 and TRBJ2-5; 7 positions agree with TRBD1. The CDR3 has 16 residues. The V gene's germline CDR1 is MNHNY and CDR2 SVGAGI (reference sequence). Germline trimming cut 6 bases from V and 2 bases from J; bases unmatched to any gene: 12. This CDR3 is CASRHTMTGSQETQYF. CDR3 bases: TGTGCCAGCAGACACACTATGACAGGGAGTCAAGAGACCCAGTACTTC.

The chain links TRBV11-1 to TRBJ2-7; 10 nucleotides match TRBD2. Germline values: CDR1 SGHAT, CDR2 FQDESV (reference sequence). The CDR3 extends over 14 amino acids. J gave up 6 bases and V 3 bases, and 5 bases lay outside the gene matches. The CDR3 protein is CASSFGTSALEQYF. The CDR3 nucleotides are TGTGCCAGCAGCTTCGGGACTAGCGCCCTCGAGCAGTACTTC.

Only a few counts were recorded for this clonotype. This chain connects TRBV7-2 to TRBJ2-2; 9 bases are shared with TRBD2. V trimming: 5 bases; J trimming: 4 bases; junction bases outside the gene matches: 8. This CDR3 contains 16 residues. Germline CDR1 reads SGHTA; CDR2 reads FQGNSA. The CDR3 spells CASSPRVAGATGELFF. In nucleotides, the CDR3 is TGTGCCAGCAGCCCGAGGGTAGCGGGAGCCACCGGGGAGCTGTTTTTT.